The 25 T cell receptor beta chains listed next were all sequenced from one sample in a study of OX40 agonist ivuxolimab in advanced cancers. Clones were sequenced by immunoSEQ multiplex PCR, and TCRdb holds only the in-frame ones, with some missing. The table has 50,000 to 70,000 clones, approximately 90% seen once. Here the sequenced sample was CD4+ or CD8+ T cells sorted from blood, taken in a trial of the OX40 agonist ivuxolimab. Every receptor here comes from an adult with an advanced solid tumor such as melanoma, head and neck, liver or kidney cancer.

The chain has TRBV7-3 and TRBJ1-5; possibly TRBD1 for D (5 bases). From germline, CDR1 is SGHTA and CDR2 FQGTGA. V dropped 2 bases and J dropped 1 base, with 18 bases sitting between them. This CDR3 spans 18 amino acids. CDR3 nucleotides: TGTGCCAGCAGCTTACGGCGACAGTTTAGTGGGAGCAATCAGCCCCAGCATTTT. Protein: CASSLRRQFSGSNQPQHF.

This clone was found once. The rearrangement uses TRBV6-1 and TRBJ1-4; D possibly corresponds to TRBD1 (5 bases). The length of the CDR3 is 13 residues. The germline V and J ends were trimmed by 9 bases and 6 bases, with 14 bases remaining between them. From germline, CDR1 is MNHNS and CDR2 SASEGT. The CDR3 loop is CASNTGTDEKLFF. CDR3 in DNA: TGTGCCAGTAATACCGGGACGGATGAAAAACTGTTTTTT.

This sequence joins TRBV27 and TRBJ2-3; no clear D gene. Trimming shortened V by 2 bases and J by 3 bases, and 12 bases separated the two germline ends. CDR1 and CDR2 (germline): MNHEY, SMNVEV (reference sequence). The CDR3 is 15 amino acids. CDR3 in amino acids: CASSLRIKSTDTQYF. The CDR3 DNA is TGTGCCAGCAGTTTACGGATAAAATCAACAGATACGCAGTATTTT.

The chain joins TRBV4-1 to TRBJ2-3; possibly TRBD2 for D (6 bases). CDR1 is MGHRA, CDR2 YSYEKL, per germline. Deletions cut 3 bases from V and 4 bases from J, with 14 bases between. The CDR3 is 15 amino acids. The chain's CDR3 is CASSHREGLPDTQYF. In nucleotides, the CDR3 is TGCGCCAGCAGCCACAGAGAGGGACTCCCAGATACGCAGTATTTT.

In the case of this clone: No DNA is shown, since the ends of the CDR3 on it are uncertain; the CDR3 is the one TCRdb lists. The CDR3 sequence: CASSFGNGNEQFF. This rearrangement joins TRBV27 to TRBJ2-1. Including both end residues, the CDR3 is 13 amino acids long. Germline-derived CDR1 and CDR2 are MNHEY and SMNVEV (reference sequence).

CDR3 residues: CASRDPQSGGELFF. The CDR3 nucleotides read TGTGCCAGCCGGGACCCCCAATCAGGCGGGGAGCTGTTTTTT. This chain connects TRBV19 to TRBJ2-2; possibly TRBD1 or TRBD2 for D (5 bases each). Trimming removed 9 bases at V and 7 bases at J, with 18 bases between. Germline loops: CDR1 LNHDA, CDR2 SQIVND (reference sequence). The CDR3 sequence is 14 residues long.

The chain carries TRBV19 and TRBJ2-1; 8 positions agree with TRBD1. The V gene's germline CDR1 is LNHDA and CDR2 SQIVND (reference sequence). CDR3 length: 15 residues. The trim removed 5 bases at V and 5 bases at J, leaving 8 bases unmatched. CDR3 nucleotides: TGTGCCAGTAGTGCCCCCCAGGGGGCGAACAATGAGCAGTTCTTC. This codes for CASSAPQGANNEQFF. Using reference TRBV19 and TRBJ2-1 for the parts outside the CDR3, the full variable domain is DGGITQSPKYLFRKEGQNVTLSCEQNLNHDAMYWYRQDPGQGLRLIYYSQIVNDFQKGDIAEGYSVSREKKESFPLTVTSAQKNPTAFYLCASSAPQGANNEQFFGPGTRLTVL.

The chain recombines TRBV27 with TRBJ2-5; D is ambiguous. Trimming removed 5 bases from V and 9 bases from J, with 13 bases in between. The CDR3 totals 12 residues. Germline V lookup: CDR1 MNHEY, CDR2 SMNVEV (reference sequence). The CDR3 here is CASSDRRDSQYF. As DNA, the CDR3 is TGTGCCAGCAGTGACCGAAGAGACTCCCAGTACTTC.

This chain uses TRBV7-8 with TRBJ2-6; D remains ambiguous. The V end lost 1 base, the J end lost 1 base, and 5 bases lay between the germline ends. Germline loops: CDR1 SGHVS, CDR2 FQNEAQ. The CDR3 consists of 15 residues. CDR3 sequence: CASSLGASGANVLTF. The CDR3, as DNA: TGTGCCAGCAGCTTAGGGGCTTCTGGGGCCAACGTCCTGACTTTC.

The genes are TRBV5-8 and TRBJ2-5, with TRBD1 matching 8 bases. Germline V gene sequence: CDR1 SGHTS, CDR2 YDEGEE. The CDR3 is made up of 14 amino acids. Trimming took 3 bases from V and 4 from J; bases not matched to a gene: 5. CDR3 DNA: TGTGCCAGCAGCTATGGACAGGGACGAGAGACCCAGTACTTC. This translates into CASSYGQGRETQYF.

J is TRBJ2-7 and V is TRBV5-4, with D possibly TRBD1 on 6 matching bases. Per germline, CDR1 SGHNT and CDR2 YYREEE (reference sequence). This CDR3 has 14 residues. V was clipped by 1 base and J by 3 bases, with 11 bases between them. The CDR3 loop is CASSLTGIVYEQYF. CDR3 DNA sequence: TGTGCCAGCAGCTTGACAGGGATTGTCTACGAGCAGTACTTC. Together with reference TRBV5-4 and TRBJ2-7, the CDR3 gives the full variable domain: ETGVTQSPTHLIKTRGQQVTLRCSSQSGHNTVSWYQQALGQGPQFIFQYYREEENGRGNFPPRFSGLQFPNYSSELNVNALELDDSALYLCASSLTGIVYEQYFGPGTRLTVT.

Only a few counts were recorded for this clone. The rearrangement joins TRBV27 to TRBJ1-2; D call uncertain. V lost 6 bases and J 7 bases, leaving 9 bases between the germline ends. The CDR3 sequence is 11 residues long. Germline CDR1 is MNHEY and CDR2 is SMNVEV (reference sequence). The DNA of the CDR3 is TGTGCCAGCAGGGACCTGTTTGGCTACACCTTC. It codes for CASRDLFGYTF.

The CDR3 reads CASSWGPGGTGELFF. CDR3 coding DNA: TGTGCCAGCAGCTGGGGACCTGGGGGCACCGGGGAGCTGTTTTTT. The chain recombines TRBV7-3 with TRBJ2-2, with D perhaps being TRBD1 or TRBD2 (5 bases each). Trimming took off 4 bases at V and 4 bases at J, with 13 bases between the two ends. Germline V lookup: CDR1 SGHTA, CDR2 FQGTGA. The CDR3 loop spans 15 amino acids.

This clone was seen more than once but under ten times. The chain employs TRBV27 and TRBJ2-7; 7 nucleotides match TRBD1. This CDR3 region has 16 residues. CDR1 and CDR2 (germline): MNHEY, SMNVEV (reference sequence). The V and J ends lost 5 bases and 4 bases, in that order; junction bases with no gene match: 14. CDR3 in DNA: TGTGCCAGCAGTCCGCAGACAGGGTTGGATTTGTACGAGCAGTACTTC. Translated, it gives CASSPQTGLDLYEQYF.

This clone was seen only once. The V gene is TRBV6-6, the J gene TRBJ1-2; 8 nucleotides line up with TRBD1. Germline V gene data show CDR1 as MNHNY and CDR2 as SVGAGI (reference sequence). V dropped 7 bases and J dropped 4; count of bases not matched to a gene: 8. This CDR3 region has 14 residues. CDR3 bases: TGTGCCAGCACCACGGGGACAGGCCCCTATGGCTACACCTTC. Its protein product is CASTTGTGPYGYTF.

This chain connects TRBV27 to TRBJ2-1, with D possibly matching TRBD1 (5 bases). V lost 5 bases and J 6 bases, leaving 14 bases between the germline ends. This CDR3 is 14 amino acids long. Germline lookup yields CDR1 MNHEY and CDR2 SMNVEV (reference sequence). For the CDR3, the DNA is TGTGCCAGCAGTAGGGGAACCCCACTCAATGAGCAGTTCTTC. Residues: CASSRGTPLNEQFF.

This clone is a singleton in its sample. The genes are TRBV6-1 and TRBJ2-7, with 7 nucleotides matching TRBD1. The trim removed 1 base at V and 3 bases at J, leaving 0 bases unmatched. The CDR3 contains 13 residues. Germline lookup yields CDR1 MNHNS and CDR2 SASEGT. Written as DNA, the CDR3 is TGTGCCAGCAGTGAAGACAGGGGCTACGAGCAGTACTTC. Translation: CASSEDRGYEQYF.

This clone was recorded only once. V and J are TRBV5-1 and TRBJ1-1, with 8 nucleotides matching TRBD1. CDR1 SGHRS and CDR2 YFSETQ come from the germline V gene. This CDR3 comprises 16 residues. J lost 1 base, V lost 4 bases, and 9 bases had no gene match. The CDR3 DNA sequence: TGCGCCAGCAGCGTAGACTACAGGGGGTCGAACACTGAAGCTTTCTTT. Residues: CASSVDYRGSNTEAFF.

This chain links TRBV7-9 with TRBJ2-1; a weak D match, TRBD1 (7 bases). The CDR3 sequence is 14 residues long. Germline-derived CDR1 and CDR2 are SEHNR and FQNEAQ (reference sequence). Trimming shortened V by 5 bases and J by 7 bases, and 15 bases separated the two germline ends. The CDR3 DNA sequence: TGTGCCAGCAGCCCAAGTGCAGGGGGGAATGAGCAGTTCTTC. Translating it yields CASSPSAGGNEQFF.

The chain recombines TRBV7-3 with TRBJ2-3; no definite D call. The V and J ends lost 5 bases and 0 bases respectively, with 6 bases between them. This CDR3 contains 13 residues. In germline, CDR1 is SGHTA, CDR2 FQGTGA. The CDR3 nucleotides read TGTGCCAGCAGCCCCTCGAGCACAGATACGCAGTATTTT. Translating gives CASSPSSTDTQYF.

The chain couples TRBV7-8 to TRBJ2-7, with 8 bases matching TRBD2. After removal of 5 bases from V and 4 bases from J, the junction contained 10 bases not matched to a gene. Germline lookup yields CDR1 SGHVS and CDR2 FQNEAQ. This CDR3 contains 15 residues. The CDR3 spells CASSPVVSGEYEQYF. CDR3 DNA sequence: TGTGCCAGCAGCCCGGTGGTTAGCGGGGAGTACGAGCAGTACTTC.

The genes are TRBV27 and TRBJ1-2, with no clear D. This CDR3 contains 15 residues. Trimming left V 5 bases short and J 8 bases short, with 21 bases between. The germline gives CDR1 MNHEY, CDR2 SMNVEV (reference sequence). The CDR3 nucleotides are TGTGCCAGCAGTCCCCCCGGGAGGAAAATGGGAGGCTACACCTTC. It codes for CASSPPGRKMGGYTF.

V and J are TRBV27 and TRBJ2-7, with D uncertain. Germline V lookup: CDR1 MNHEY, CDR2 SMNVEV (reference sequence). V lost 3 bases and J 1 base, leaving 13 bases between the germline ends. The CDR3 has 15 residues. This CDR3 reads CASSFITALSYEQYF. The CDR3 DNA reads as TGTGCCAGCAGTTTTATTACGGCTTTGTCCTACGAGCAGTACTTC.

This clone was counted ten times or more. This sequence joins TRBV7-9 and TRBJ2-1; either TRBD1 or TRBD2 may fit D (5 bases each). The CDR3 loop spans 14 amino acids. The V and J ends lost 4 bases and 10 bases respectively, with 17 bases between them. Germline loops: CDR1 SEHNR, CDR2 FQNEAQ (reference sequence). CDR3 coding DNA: TGTGCCAGCAGCTCGAGCCCGGGGCCAGGGGAGCAGTTCTTC. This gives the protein CASSSSPGPGEQFF.

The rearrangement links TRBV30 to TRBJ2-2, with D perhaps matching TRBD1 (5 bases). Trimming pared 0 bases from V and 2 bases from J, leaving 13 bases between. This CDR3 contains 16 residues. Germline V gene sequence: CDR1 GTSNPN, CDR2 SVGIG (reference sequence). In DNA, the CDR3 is TGTGCCTGGAGTGTAAGGGGTACAGCCAACACCGGGGAGCTGTTTTTT. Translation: CAWSVRGTANTGELFF.